These T cell receptor beta chains were read from a single sample in a study of T cell repertoires in cytomegalovirus infection. These receptors lack a known antigen. Each CDR3 protein is one row after TCRdb ran MiXCR on the reads. The repertoire holds around 95,000 distinct CDR3 sequences, roughly 29% seen once, with around 68% in the top ten. Source: CD8+ T cells from cultured PBMCs, taken from culture after CMV antigen stimulation. The receptors derive from a human donor in good health (CMV status not recorded). Some clones in this sample may be carry-over from other donors' samples. Each CDR3 is given with its conserved first and last residue. A D gene is named only where the DNA matches it firmly. Size tells how often a clone was seen (once, few, many) or the class of an expanded clone, and some rows leave it out.

j_gene	v_gene	d_gene	abundance	len	CDR3nt	CDR3aa
TRBJ1-5	TRBV20-1	.	.	14	TGCAGTGCTAGAGGTTGGACAGTTACTCAGCCCCAGCATTTT	CSARGWTVTQPQHF
TRBJ2-2	TRBV4-1	.	few	15	TGCGCCAGCAGCCAGTTTGGTAGCGACACCGGGGAGCTGTTTTTT	CASSQFGSDTGELFF
TRBJ1-1	TRBV12-3/TRBV12-4	.	few	11	TGTGCCAGCAGTTCCGGCCTGTTAGCTTTCTTT	CASSSGLLAFF
TRBJ2-1	TRBV2	TRBD2	many	22	TGTGCCAGCAGTGAAGGACGAACTAAACCGGGACTAGCGGCCGTCGGGTCCAATGAGCAGTTCTTC	CASSEGRTKPGLAAVGSNEQFF
TRBJ2-5	TRBV7-3	.	few	16	TGTGCCAGCAGCTTAGATCACGGAGGGGGGCAAGAGACCCAGTACTTC	CASSLDHGGGQETQYF
TRBJ2-1	TRBV27	.	.	15	TGTGCCAGCAGTTTATGGGCAGGATCCTACAATGAGCAGTTCTTC	CASSLWAGSYNEQFF
TRBJ2-1	TRBV11-2	TRBD1	few	15	TGTGCCAGCAGCCATTGGACAGGGGAGGTCGGTGAGCAGTTCTTC	CASSHWTGEVGEQFF
TRBJ2-7	TRBV7-2	TRBD2	few	14	TGTGCCAGCAGCTCATACCCACTAGCGATCGAGCAGTACTTC	CASSSYPLAIEQYF
TRBJ2-7	TRBV15	.	.	11	TGTGCCACCAGAAGGGGCCACGAGCAGTACTTC	CATRRGHEQYF
TRBJ1-1	TRBV3-1	.	.	12	TGTGCCAGCAGCCGAGGTATGGCTGAAGCTTTCTTT	CASSRGMAEAFF
TRBJ1-2	TRBV28	TRBD1	.	24	TGTGCCAGCAGTTTACCCTTGGGGGGACAGGGTTTTATGGCGAAAACCACCGAGAGCTATGGCTACACCTTC	CASSLPLGGQGFMAKTTESYGYTF
TRBJ2-4	TRBV2	.	.	16	TGTGCCAGCGGGGGAGACCTTGGGTTCGCCAAAAACATTCAGTACTTC	CASGGDLGFAKNIQYF
TRBJ1-2	TRBV19	.	.	13	TGTGCCAGTAGTATACGGGCAGGGCATGGCTACACCTTC	CASSIRAGHGYTF
TRBJ2-1	TRBV7-9	.	many	17	TGTGCCAGCAGCTTAGCAGTCCGGCCTCCGCCGTACAATGAGCAGTTCTTC	CASSLAVRPPPYNEQFF
TRBJ2-4	TRBV12-3/TRBV12-4	.	few	15	TGTGCCAGCAGTTTAGCGGGGGGAGAAAAAAACATTCAGTACTTC	CASSLAGGEKNIQYF
TRBJ1-2	TRBV27	.	.	15	TGTGCCAGCAGTTCCGGACCTACGGGGGGCTATGGCTACACCTTC	CASSSGPTGGYGYTF
TRBJ2-7	TRBV7-6	TRBD2	few	14	TGTGCCAGCACCAGCGGGGGCGGGTCCTACGAGCAGTACTTC	CASTSGGGSYEQYF
TRBJ2-3	TRBV19	.	.	15	TGTGCCAGTACTATGTCCAGGCCTAGCACAGATACGCAGTATTTT	CASTMSRPSTDTQYF
TRBJ2-7	TRBV12-3/TRBV12-4	TRBD1	few	16	TGTGCCAGCAGTCTTACCGGGACAGGGGTGGACCACGAGCAGTACTTC	CASSLTGTGVDHEQYF
TRBJ1-6	TRBV12-3/TRBV12-4	TRBD1	many	16	TGTGCCAGCAGCAAGAGACCGGGACAGAAAGGCTCACCCCTCCACTTT	CASSKRPGQKGSPLHF
TRBJ2-1	TRBV28	.	.	20	TGTGCCAGCAGTTTCCACCCCGCGATGGCCCCGGGACACGACTACAATGAGCAGTTCTTC	CASSFHPAMAPGHDYNEQFF
TRBJ1-2	TRBV20-1	.	.	13	TGCAGTGCCCGGTTAGGCGCTAACTATGGCTACACCTTC	CSARLGANYGYTF
TRBJ1-2	TRBV2	TRBD1	few	15	TGTGCCAGCAGTGATTGGACAGGGGGCGCGGCGGGCTACACCTTC	CASSDWTGGAAGYTF
TRBJ1-1	TRBV27	.	.	13	TGTGCCAGCAGTTTATTAGGGAACACTGAAGCTTTCTTT	CASSLLGNTEAFF
TRBJ1-1	TRBV3-1	.	once	12	TGTGCCAGCAGCCACTCAGGGGTTGAAGCTTTCTTT	CASSHSGVEAFF
TRBJ1-1	TRBV28	TRBD1	few	15	TGTGCCAGCAGTTCAGGACAGGGGGCAGTCACTGAAGCTTTCTTT	CASSSGQGAVTEAFF
TRBJ2-3	TRBV20-1	.	many	14	TGCAGTGACCACCCGGGACTGCGCACAGATACGCAGTATTTT	CSDHPGLRTDTQYF
TRBJ1-4	TRBV6-6	.	few	15	TGTGCCAGCAGTTACTGGGACAACACTAATGAAAAACTGTTTTTT	CASSYWDNTNEKLFF
TRBJ2-3	TRBV7-8	.	many	15	TGTGCCAGCAGCTCCGAAGGGGGGAGCATGAATACGCAGTATTTT	CASSSEGGSMNTQYF
TRBJ1-5	TRBV20-1	.	once	14	TGCAGTGCTAGAGAGGAGTCGAGCAATCAGCCCCAGCATTTT	CSAREESSNQPQHF
TRBJ1-5	TRBV27	TRBD1	few	15	TGTGCCAGCAGTCCTAGGGACAGTAGCAATCAGCCCCAGCATTTT	CASSPRDSSNQPQHF
TRBJ2-1	TRBV7-2	TRBD2	.	16	TGTGCCAGCAGCTTAGGGGCGGGGGGGCCCCACAATGAGCAGTTCTTC	CASSLGAGGPHNEQFF
TRBJ1-5	TRBV2	.	once	17	TGTGCCAGCAGTGGAGACGGGACCGGGGGTCCAAGTCAGCCCCAGCATTTT	CASSGDGTGGPSQPQHF
TRBJ2-1	TRBV4-1	TRBD2	many	16	TGCGCCAGCAGCCAAGCCAGCGGGGGGGCCATCAATGAGCAGTTCTTC	CASSQASGGAINEQFF
TRBJ2-7	TRBV7-4	.	.	14	TGTGCCAGCAGCCCAGGACAGAACTCCTACGAGCAGTACTTC	CASSPGQNSYEQYF
TRBJ2-1	TRBV5-4	.	few	14	TGTGCCAGCAGCTTAATCACGGGGTACAATGAGCAGTTCTTC	CASSLITGYNEQFF
TRBJ2-5	TRBV5-6	TRBD2	.	13	TGTGCCAGCAGCTTTGCTAGCGGGGGGACCCAGTACTTC	CASSFASGGTQYF
TRBJ1-1	TRBV6-1	TRBD1	.	19	TGTGCCAGCAGTGAAGCGGAGGGGGGACAGCTGATTAGGGACACTGAAGCTTTCTTT	CASSEAEGGQLIRDTEAFF
TRBJ2-1	TRBV6-2/TRBV6-3	.	many	13	TGTGCCAGCAGTCCGGGAATTATGGGTGAGCAGTTCTTC	CASSPGIMGEQFF
TRBJ1-4	TRBV12-3/TRBV12-4	TRBD1	few	14	TGTGCCAGCAGTGGGGACAGGGGCGATGAAAAACTGTTTTTT	CASSGDRGDEKLFF
TRBJ2-4	TRBV19	.	.	16	TGTGCCAGTAGTATAGGAGAGCGGGCTAAAGAAAACATTCAGTACTTC	CASSIGERAKENIQYF
TRBJ2-3	TRBV15	.	.	14	TGTGCCACCAGCACCCGTCGAGGGGTAGATACGCAGTATTTT	CATSTRRGVDTQYF
TRBJ1-5	TRBV28	.	many	12	TGTGCCACCTCACAGGGTCCGGGGCCCCAGCATTTT	CATSQGPGPQHF
TRBJ1-4	TRBV25-1	TRBD1	.	17	TGTGCCAGCAGTGAGCCCCCGACAGGGTTGGCTAATGAAAAACTGTTTTTT	CASSEPPTGLANEKLFF
TRBJ2-5	TRBV12-3/TRBV12-4	.	.	14	TGTGCCAGCAGATTAGGGACGGTTCAAGAGACCCAGTACTTC	CASRLGTVQETQYF
TRBJ2-7	TRBV12-5	.	.	15	TGTGCTAGTGGTGGCGGACAGCCACCTACCTACGAGCAGTACTTC	CASGGGQPPTYEQYF
TRBJ2-7	TRBV6-5	TRBD1	.	14	TGTGCCAGCAGTTATGACAGGGGGCCCTACGAGCAGTACTTC	CASSYDRGPYEQYF
TRBJ2-7	TRBV29-1	TRBD1	.	13	TGCAGCGTGCCGGGACAGGGAAACTACGAGCAGTACTTC	CSVPGQGNYEQYF
TRBJ1-2	TRBV2	.	.	14	TGTGCCAGCAGTGAAGTAGGCGCAGGGGATGGCTACACCTTC	CASSEVGAGDGYTF
TRBJ2-2	TRBV28	.	.	13	TGTGCCAGCGGAACAACGAACACCGGGGAGCTGTTTTTT	CASGTTNTGELFF
TRBJ1-1	TRBV6-5	.	.	15	TGTGCCAGCAGTTACTCAGGGGATGGGAACACTGAAGCTTTCTTT	CASSYSGDGNTEAFF
TRBJ2-7	TRBV5-1	.	.	15	TGCGCCAGCAGCTTGGAGGTAGGGGGGTTTTACGAGCAGTACTTC	CASSLEVGGFYEQYF